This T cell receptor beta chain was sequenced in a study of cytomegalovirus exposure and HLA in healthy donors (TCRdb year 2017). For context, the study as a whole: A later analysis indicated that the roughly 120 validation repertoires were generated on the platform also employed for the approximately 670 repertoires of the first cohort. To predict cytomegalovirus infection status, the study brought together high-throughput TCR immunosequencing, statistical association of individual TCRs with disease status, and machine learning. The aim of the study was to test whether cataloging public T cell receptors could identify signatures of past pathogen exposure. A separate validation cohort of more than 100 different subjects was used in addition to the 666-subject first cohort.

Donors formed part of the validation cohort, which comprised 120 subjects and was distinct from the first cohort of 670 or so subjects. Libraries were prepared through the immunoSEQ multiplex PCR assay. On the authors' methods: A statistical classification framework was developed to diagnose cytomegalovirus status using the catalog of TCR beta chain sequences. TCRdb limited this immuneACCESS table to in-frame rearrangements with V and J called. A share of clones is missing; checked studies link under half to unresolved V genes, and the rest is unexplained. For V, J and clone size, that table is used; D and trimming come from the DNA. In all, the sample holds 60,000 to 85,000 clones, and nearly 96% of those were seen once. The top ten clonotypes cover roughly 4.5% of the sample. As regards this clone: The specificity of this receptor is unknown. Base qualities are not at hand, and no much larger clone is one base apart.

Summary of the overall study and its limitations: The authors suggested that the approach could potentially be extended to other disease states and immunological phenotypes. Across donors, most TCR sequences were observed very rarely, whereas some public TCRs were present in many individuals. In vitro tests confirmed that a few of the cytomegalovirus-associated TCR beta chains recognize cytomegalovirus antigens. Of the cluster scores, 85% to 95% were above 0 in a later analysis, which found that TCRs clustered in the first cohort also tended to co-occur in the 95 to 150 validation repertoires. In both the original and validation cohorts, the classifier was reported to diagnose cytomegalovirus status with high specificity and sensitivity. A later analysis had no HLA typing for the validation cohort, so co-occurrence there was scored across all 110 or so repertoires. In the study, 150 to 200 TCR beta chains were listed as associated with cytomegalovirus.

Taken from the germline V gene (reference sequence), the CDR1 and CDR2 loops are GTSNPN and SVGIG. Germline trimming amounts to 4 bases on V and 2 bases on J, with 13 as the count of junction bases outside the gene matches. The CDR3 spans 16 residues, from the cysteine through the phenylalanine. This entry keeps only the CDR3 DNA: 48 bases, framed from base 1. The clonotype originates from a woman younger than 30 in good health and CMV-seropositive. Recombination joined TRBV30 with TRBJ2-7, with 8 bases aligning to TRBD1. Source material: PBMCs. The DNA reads TGTGCCTGGACCAAGGACTTTTACAGGGGGGCCTACGAGCAGTACTTC. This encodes CAWTKDFYRGAYEQYF. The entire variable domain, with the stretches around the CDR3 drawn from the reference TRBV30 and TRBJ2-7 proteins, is SQTIHQWPATLVQPVGSPLSLECTVEGTSNPNLYWYRQAAGRGLQLLFYSVGIGQISSEVPQNLSASRPQDRQFILSSKKLLLSDSGFYLCAWTKDFYRGAYEQYFGPGTRLTVT.